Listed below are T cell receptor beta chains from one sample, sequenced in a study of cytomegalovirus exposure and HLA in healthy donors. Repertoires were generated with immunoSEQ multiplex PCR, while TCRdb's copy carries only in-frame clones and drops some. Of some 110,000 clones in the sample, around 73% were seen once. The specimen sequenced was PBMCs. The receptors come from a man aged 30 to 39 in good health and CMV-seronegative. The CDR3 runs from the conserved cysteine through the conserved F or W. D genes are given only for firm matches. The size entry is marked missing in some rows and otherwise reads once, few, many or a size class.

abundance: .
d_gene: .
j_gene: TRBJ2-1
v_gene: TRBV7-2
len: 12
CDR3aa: CASSLVRNEQFF
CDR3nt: TGTGCCAGCAGCCTCGTCCGCAATGAGCAGTTCTTC

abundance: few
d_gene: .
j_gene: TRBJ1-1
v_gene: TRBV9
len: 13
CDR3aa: CASSEGGNTEAFF
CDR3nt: TGTGCCAGCAGCGAAGGGGGGAACACTGAAGCTTTCTTT

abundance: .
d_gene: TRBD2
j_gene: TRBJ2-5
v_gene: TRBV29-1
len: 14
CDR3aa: CSVPLAANQETQYF
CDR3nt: TGCAGCGTTCCTCTAGCGGCCAACCAAGAGACCCAGTACTTC

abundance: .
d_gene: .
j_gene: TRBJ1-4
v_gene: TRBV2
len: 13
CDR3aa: CASREAGVEKLFF
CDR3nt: TGTGCCAGCAGGGAGGCAGGGGTTGAAAAACTGTTTTTT

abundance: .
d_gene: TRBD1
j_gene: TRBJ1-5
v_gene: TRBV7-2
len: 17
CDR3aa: CASSLAGTGVRNQPQHF
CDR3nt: TGTGCCAGCAGCTTAGCGGGGACAGGGGTTCGGAATCAGCCCCAGCATTTT

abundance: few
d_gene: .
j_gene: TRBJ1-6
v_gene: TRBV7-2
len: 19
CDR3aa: CASSSDGRRGGSYNSPLHF
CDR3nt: TGTGCCAGCAGCTCAGACGGACGGCGCGGGGGCTCCTATAATTCACCCCTCCACTTT

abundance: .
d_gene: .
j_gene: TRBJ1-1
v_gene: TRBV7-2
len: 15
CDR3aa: CASSLEAGMNTEAFF
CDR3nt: TGTGCCAGCAGCTTAGAAGCGGGAATGAACACTGAAGCTTTCTTT

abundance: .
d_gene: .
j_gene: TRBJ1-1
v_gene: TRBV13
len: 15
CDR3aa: CASSLSGGRYTEAFF
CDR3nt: TGTGCCAGCAGCTTAAGCGGTGGAAGGTACACTGAAGCTTTCTTT

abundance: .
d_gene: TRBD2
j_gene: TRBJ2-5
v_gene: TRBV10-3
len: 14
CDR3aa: CAIRAGGRGETQYF
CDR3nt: TGTGCCATCAGAGCTGGCGGGAGGGGTGAGACCCAGTACTTC

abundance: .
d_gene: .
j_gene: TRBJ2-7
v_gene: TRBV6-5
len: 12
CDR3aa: CASSYSPGEQYF
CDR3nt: TGTGCCAGCAGTTACTCGCCGGGCGAGCAGTACTTC

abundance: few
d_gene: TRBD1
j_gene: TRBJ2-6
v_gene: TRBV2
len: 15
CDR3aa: CARDRGPAGANVLTF
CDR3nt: TGTGCCAGAGACAGGGGGCCAGCTGGGGCCAACGTCCTGACTTTC

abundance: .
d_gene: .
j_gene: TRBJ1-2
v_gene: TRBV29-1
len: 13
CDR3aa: CSVWGGGGYGYTF
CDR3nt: TGCAGCGTCTGGGGCGGGGGCGGCTATGGCTACACCTTC

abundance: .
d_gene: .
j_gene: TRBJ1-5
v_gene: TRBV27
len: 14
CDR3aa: CASSLVGGNQPQHF
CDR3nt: TGTGCCAGCAGTTTAGTAGGGGGCAATCAGCCCCAGCATTTT

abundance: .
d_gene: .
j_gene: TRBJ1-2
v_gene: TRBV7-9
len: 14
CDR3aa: CASSLSVSGEGYTF
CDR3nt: TGTGCCAGCAGCTTATCAGTCTCAGGGGAAGGCTACACCTTC

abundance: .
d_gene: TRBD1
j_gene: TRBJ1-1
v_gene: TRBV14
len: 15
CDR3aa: CASSQGQGFNTEAFF
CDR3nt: TGTGCCAGCAGCCAAGGACAGGGGTTCAACACTGAAGCTTTCTTT

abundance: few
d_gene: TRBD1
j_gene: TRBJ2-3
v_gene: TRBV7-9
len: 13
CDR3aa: CASSRDSPDTQYF
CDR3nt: TGTGCCAGCAGCCGGGACAGCCCAGATACGCAGTATTTT

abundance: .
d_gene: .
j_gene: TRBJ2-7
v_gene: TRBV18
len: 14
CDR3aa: CASSPPSGTYEQYF
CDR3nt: TGTGCCAGCTCACCACCGTCCGGGACCTACGAGCAGTACTTC

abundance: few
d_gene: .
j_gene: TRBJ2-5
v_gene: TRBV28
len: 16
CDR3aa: CASSFPGGGSGETQYF
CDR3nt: TGTGCCAGCAGCTTCCCCGGGGGCGGGAGCGGGGAGACCCAGTACTTC